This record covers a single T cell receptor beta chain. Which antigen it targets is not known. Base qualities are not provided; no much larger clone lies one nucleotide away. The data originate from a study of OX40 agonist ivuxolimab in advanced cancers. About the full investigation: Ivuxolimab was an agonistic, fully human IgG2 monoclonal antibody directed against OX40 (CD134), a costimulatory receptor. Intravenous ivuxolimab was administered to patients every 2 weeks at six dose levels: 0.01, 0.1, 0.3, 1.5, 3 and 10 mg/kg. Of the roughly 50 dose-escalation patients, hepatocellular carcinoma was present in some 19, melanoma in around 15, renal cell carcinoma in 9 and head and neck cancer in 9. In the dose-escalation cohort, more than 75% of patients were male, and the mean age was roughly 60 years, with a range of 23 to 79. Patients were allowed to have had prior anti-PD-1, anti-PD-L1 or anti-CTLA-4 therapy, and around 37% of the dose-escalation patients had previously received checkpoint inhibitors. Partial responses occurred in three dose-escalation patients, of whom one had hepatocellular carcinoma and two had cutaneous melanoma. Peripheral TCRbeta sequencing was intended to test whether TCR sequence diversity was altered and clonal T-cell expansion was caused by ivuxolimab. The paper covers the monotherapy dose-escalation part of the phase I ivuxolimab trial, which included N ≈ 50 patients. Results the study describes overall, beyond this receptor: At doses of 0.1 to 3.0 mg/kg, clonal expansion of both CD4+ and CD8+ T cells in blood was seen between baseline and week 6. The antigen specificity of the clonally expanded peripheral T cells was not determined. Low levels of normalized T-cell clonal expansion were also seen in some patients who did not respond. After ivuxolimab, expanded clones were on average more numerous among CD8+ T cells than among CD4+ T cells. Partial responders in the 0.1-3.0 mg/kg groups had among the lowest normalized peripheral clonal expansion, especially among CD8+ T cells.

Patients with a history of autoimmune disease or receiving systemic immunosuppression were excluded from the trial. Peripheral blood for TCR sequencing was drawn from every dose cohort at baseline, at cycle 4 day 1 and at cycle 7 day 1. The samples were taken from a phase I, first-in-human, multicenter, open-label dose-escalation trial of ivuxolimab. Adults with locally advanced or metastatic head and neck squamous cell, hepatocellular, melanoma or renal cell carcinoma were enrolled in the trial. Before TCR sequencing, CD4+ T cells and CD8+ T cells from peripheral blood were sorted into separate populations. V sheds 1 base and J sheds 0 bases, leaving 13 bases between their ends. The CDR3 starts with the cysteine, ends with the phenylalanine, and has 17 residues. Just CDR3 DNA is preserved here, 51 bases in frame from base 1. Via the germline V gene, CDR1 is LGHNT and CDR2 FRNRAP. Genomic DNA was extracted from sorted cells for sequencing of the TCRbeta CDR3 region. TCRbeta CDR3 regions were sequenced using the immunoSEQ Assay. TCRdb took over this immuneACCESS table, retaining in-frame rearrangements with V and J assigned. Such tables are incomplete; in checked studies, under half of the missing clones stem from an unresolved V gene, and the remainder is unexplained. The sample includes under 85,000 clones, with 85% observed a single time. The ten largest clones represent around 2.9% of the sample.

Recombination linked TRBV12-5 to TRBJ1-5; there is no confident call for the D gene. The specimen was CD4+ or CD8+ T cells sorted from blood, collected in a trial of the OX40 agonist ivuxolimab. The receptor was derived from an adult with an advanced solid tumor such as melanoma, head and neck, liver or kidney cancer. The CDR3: CASGLGHRGDSNQPQHF. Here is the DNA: TGTGCTAGTGGTTTGGGACATCGCGGGGATAGCAATCAGCCCCAGCATTTT.